These 5 T cell receptor beta chains originate from one sample sequenced in a study of cytomegalovirus exposure and HLA in healthy donors. PCR was performed using 60 Vbeta and 13 Jbeta primers. Profiling relied on immunoSEQ multiplex PCR, and the TCRdb table lists in-frame clones only, not all of them. The repertoire consists of fewer than 100,000 clones, with roughly 85% occurring once and the leading ten covering around 6%. What was sequenced was PBMCs. The receptors were sampled from a female donor in good health and CMV-seronegative.

This chain uses TRBV7-8 with TRBJ2-7, with D possibly matching TRBD1 (5 bases). Per the germline V gene, CDR1 is SGHVS and CDR2 is FQNEAQ. Trimming took 0 bases from V and 3 from J, leaving 18 bases between them. CDR3 length: 17 residues. The CDR3 DNA is TGTGCCAGCAGCTTAGCTTCAGGGTTCGGAGTGGGCTACGAGCAGTACTTC. Residues: CASSLASGFGVGYEQYF.

The chain is built from TRBV27 and TRBJ2-5; 10 bases fit TRBD2. Germline V gene lookup returns CDR1 MNHEY and CDR2 SMNVEV (reference sequence). The CDR3 is 14 residues long. The V segment lost 5 bases and the J segment 5 bases; nucleotides outside the gene matches: 5. The CDR3 nucleotides are TGTGCCAGCAGTGCAGCGGGAGGGGATGAGACCCAGTACTTC. It yields the protein CASSAAGGDETQYF.

V is TRBV2 and J is TRBJ1-4, with 9 bases matching TRBD1. The V and J ends lost 6 bases and 4 bases, in that order; junction bases with no gene match: 9. Germline lookup yields CDR1 SNHLY and CDR2 FYNNEI. The CDR3 runs to 16 residues. This chain's CDR3 is CASRGGTGQFNEKLFF. CDR3 coding DNA: TGTGCCAGCAGAGGAGGGACAGGGCAATTTAATGAAAAACTGTTTTTT.

CDR3 nucleotide sequence: TGCGCCAGCAGCTCACCTTTAGCGGGGGGAAGCACAGATACGCAGTATTTT. Translation gives CASSSPLAGGSTDTQYF. This chain uses TRBV5-1 with TRBJ2-3, with 10 nucleotides matching TRBD2. Losses at the gene ends were 3 bases for V and 0 bases for J; bases not matched to a gene: 7. The CDR3 runs to 17 residues. CDR1 and CDR2 from the germline V gene are SGHRS and YFSETQ.

The chain combines TRBV29-1 with TRBJ2-7; 13 nucleotides match TRBD2. Germline values: CDR1 SQVTM, CDR2 ANQGSEA. CDR3 size: 14 residues. After removal of 8 bases from V and 13 bases from J, the junction contained 17 bases not matched to a gene. CDR3 bases: TGCAGCAATGACCCCGGGACTAGCGGGAAAATTCAATACTTC. Its protein is CSNDPGTSGKIQYF.